The 6 T cell receptor beta chains in this list originate from one sample, sequenced in a study of blood T cells in healthy people across ages. Using a J-beta primer mix together with a sample-barcoded 5' primer, a second PCR was run for roughly 6 to 12 cycles. Using its own MiXCR run on the 5' RACE reads, TCRdb lists one record per CDR3 protein. The sample includes over 700,000 distinct CDR3 sequences, less than 70% of them seen just once. Sequencing input: blood. The origin of the receptors is a man older than 75 in good health.

This clonotype has a handful of counts. In nucleotides, the CDR3 is TGTGCCAGCAGCCCCTCTTGGCGAGGCCGGGAGACCCAGTACTTC. This gives the protein CASSPSWRGRETQYF. The chain links TRBV7-2 to TRBJ2-5; D is unclear. The CDR3 extends over 15 amino acids. Germline V gene lookup returns CDR1 SGHTA and CDR2 FQGNSA. Trimming removed 5 bases at V and 5 bases at J, with 18 bases between. Full variable domain (rest looked up from reference TRBV7-2 and TRBJ2-5): GAGVSQSPSNKVTEKGKDVELRCDPISGHTALYWYRQSLGQGLEFLIYFQGNSAPDKSGLPSDRFSAERTGGSVSTLTIQRTQQEDSAVYLCASSPSWRGRETQYFGPGTRLLVL.

This clonotype was observed a handful of times. The chain employs TRBV11-2 and TRBJ1-1; TRBD1 aligns across 9 bases. J lost 1 base, V lost 5 bases, and 5 bases had no gene match. CDR1 SGHAT and CDR2 FQNNGV come from the germline V gene. This CDR3 contains 15 residues. CDR3 sequence reads: CASSPGDRANTEAFF. The DNA for the CDR3 is TGTGCCAGCAGCCCAGGGGACAGGGCGAACACTGAAGCTTTCTTT.

In this sample, this clonotype turned up a few times. This chain joins TRBV5-1 and TRBJ1-2, with TRBD1 matching over 10 bases. CDR1 is SGHRS, CDR2 YFSETQ, per germline. The CDR3 has 14 amino acids. The J segment lost 4 bases and the V segment lost 5 bases, leaving 5 bases of the junction unmatched. CDR3 sequence reads: CASSYGTGAYGYTF. The CDR3 DNA follows: TGCGCCAGCAGTTACGGGACAGGGGCCTATGGCTACACCTTC.

This clonotype was observed once. The chain joins TRBV6-2 or TRBV6-3 to TRBJ2-7, with D maybe TRBD2 (6 bases). Germline CDR1 is MNHEY and CDR2 is SVGEGT. The CDR3 extends over 16 amino acids. The V end lost 4 bases, the J end lost 7 bases, and 23 bases lay between the germline ends. Here the CDR3 reads CASSSPRRGPYNEQYF. CDR3 DNA: TGTGCCAGCAGTTCCCCCAGGAGGGGCCCCTACAATGAGCAGTACTTC.

This chain joins TRBV20-1 and TRBJ2-3, with 7 nucleotides matching TRBD1. The CDR3 is made up of 16 amino acids. The V segment lost 3 bases and the J segment 0 bases; nucleotides outside the gene matches: 9. In germline, CDR1 is DFQATT, CDR2 SNEGSKA (reference sequence). The CDR3 coding sequence is TGCAGTGCTAGGCCACCTCGGGACAGAAGCACAGATACGCAGTATTTT. Encoded protein: CSARPPRDRSTDTQYF.

The rearrangement joins TRBV6-5 to TRBJ2-7, with TRBD1 identical over 9 bases. Unmatched junction bases numbered 5, after V lost 6 bases and J lost 2 bases. CDR1 MNHEY and CDR2 SVGAGI come from the germline V gene. CDR3 length: 14 residues. CDR3 sequence (DNA): TGTGCCAGCAGCCAGGGACAGGGCCCCTACGAGCAGTACTTC. Its translation is CASSQGQGPYEQYF.